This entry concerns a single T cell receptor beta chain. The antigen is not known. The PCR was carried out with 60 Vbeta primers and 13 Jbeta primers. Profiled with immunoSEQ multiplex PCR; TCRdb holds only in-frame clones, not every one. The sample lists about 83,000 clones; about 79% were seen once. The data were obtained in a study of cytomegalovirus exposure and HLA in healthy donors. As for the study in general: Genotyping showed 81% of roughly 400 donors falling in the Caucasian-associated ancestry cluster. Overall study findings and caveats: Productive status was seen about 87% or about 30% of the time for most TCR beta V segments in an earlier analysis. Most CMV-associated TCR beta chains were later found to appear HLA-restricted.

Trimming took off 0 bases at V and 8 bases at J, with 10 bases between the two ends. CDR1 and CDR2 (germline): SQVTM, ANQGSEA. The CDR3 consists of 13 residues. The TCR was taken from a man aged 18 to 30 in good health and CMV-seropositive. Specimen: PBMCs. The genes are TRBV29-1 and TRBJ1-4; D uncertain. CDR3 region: CSVEDSPGEKLFF. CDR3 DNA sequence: TGCAGCGTTGAAGATTCCCCGGGGGAAAAACTGTTTTTT.